The clone carrying this T cell receptor beta chain was found many times. Its antigen is unidentified. The data stem from a study of CD8 T cells in ankylosing spondylitis. Findings and caveats of the study: Earlier reports found some motif variants in synovial fluid and blood in reactive arthritis. Significantly higher representation of disease-linked clones was reported for matched ankylosing spondylitis synovial fluid. Disease-linked clones were found to be CD8+ and relatively rare in peripheral blood.

J lost 10 bases, V lost 1 base, and 5 bases had no gene match. This CDR3 region has 13 residues. The germline gives CDR1 LGHDT, CDR2 YNNKEL (reference sequence). Making the TCR beta libraries involved quantitative 5'-RACE with molecular barcodes. TCRdb fed the 5' RACE reads into MiXCR, producing one record per CDR3 protein. The data contain roughly 220,000 distinct CDR3 sequences, 10% of them singletons. The TCR originated in a male donor with ankylosing spondylitis or in good health (not recorded which). Input material: blood, either unsorted or a sorted T cell fraction (not recorded which). The V and J genes are TRBV3-1 and TRBJ2-5, with 8 bases matching TRBD2. In DNA, the CDR3 is TGTGCCAGCAGCCAAGTAGCGGGACGCAACCAGTACTTC. It yields the protein CASSQVAGRNQYF.